What follows describes a single TCR beta chain. Its antigen is undetermined. The V gene lost 0 bases and the J gene lost 5 bases, with 11 bases spanning the gap. This CDR3 has 15 residues. Germline lookup yields CDR1 SGHAT and CDR2 FQNNGV. This record belongs to a study of shared clonotypes between healthy human individuals. Overall study findings and caveats: In general, naive subsets displayed greater estimated richness than memory subsets did.

The method was immunoSEQ multiplex PCR; TCRdb's version includes in-frame clones alone and lacks a portion of them. This sample yields roughly 1,000,000 clones, of which about four fifths are seen a single time; around 0.61% belongs to the top ten. The V and J genes are TRBV11-2 and TRBJ2-1; D gene ambiguous. This receptor was taken from a man aged 18-30 years in good health. Some clones in this sample may be carry-over from other donors' samples. Sequenced material: memory CD4+ T cells from PBMCs. Subset: CD45RA-negative fraction. CDR3 bases: TGTGCCAGCAGCTTAGATCGGGCTTCCCACAATGAGCAGTTCTTC. As protein: CASSLDRASHNEQFF.